The entry that follows covers one TCR beta chain sequence. This clone was seen once. It has no known antigen specificity. The sample holds no much larger clone one base away, and base qualities are not on file. Library method: the immunoSEQ multiplex PCR assay. In its TCRdb copy, this immuneACCESS table keeps in-frame sequences only and misses some clones. Where compared with another copy, unresolved V genes explain less than half of these, and the others have no known cause. This sample holds about 380,000 clones; more than 85% were observed only once. About 0.02% of the sample belongs to the ten largest clones. V sheds 3 bases and J sheds 0 bases, leaving 6 bases between their ends. The CDR3 runs 14 residues from the cysteine to the phenylalanine. The kept DNA is CDR3 alone, 42 bases in frame from the first base. Reading the germline V gene gives CDR1 MGHDK and CDR2 SYGVNS. This sample stems from a study of shared T cell receptors in the human thymus (dated by TCRdb to 2020 to 2023). Background for the entire study: The study examined how the human thymus generates shared, self-reactive T-cell receptor alpha chains.

The chain was built from TRBV25-1 and TRBJ2-1; the D gene remains uncertain. Sequences were obtained from thymocytes. The receptor comes from a human donor. The bases are TGTGCCAGCAGTGAGGGATACTCCTACAATGAGCAGTTCTTC. This is translated as CASSEGYSYNEQFF.